The rows below give T cell receptor beta chains drawn from one sample of a study of blood T cell repertoires in COVID-19. Assay: immunoSEQ multiplex PCR; the TCRdb copy retains only in-frame clones and omits some. The sample holds 250,000 or so clones, 91% seen once. The source material was PBMCs or T cells enriched from blood (not recorded which). These receptors were collected from a man in his forties who had been exposed to COVID-19. The conserved cysteine and the conserved F or W are not part of the CDR3 here.

TRBV25-1	11	TRBJ1-2	ASSDGTAYGYT
TRBV19	12	TRBJ1-1	ASRLGQKNTEAF
TRBV6-5	14	TRBJ2-2	ASSYGAGLHTGELF
TRBV7-3	13	TRBJ2-1	ASSEGLAGDNEQF
TRBV5-6	13	TRBJ2-2	ASSSARGITGELF
TRBV27	11	TRBJ2-7	ASSWATAYEQY
TRBV7-9	11	TRBJ1-5	ASSSRQDQPQH
TRBV9	14	TRBJ2-1	ASSVDGGSFGNEQF
TRBV7-9	15	TRBJ2-4	ASSEPTGGPAKNIQY
TRBV2	13	TRBJ1-2	ASRKGTGEGYGYT
TRBV28	10	TRBJ2-1	ASSLAGNEQF
TRBV10-3	12	TRBJ2-1	AISEREIDDEQF
TRBV4-1	15	TRBJ2-1	ASSQDPLGQGILEQF
TRBV5-4	17	TRBJ2-1	ASSTGGPFSDIRVNEQF
TRBV5-1	12	TRBJ2-4	ASSFSGWENIQY
TRBV19	10	TRBJ1-4	ASGDRGEKLF
TRBV7-9	16	TRBJ2-5	ASSLDLVYAGTEETQY
TRBV27	14	TRBJ2-7	ASSLLWATNTYEQY
TRBV19	14	TRBJ1-3	ASSTRTGGSGNTIY
TRBV29-1	11	TRBJ2-7	SVDGQGPYEQY
TRBV6-1	10	TRBJ1-1	ASSEGGTEAF
TRBV2	11	TRBJ1-3	ASSMSSGNTIY
TRBV29-1	19	TRBJ1-4	SVRYLDTGTGGEWANEKLF
TRBV5-6	12	TRBJ1-2	ASSPGTGGYGYT
TRBV9	13	TRBJ2-1	ASTLRGDSYNEQF
TRBV30	10	TRBJ1-2	AWKTIQYGYT
TRBV6-6	12	TRBJ2-7	ASAGLAGAYEQY